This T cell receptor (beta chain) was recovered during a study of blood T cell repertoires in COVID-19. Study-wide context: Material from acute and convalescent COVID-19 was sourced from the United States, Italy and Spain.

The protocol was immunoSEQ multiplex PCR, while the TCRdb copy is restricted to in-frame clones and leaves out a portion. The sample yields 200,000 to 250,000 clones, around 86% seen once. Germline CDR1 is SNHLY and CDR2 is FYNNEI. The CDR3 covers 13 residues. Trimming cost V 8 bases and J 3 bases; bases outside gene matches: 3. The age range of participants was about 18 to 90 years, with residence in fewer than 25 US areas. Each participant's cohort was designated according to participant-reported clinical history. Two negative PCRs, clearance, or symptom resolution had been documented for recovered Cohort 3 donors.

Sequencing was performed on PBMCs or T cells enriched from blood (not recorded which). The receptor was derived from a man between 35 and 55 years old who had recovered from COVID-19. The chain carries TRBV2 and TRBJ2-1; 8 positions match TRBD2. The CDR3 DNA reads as TGTGCCAGCCTCCTAGCGGGCTACAATGAGCAGTTCTTC. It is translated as CASLLAGYNEQFF.